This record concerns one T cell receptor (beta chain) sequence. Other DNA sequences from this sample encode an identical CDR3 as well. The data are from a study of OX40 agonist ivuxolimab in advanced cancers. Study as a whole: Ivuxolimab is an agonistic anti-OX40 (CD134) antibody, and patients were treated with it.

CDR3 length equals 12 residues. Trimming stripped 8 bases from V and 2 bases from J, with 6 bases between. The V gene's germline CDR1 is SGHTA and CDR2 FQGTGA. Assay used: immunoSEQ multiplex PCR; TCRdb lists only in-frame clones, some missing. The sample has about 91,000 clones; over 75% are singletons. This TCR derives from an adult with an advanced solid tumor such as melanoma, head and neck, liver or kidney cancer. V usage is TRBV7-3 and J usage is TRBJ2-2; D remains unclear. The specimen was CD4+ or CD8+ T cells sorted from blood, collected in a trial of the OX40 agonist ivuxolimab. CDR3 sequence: CASSINTGELFF. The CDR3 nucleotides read TGTGCCAGCTCGATCAACACCGGGGAGCTGTTTTTT.